The rows below give T cell receptor beta chains drawn from one sample of a study of identical twins. One entry per CDR3 protein, called by TCRdb with MiXCR from the 5' RACE reads. This sample carries fewer than 650,000 distinct CDR3 sequences, around 9.6% of them seen once, and the ten largest clones take around 3.1%. The data also belong to a second study, concerning yellow fever vaccine responses in identical twins.

Sample: PBMCs. These receptors originate from a woman between 18 and 29 years old in good health. The CDR3 runs from the conserved cysteine through the conserved F or W. A D gene is named only where the DNA matches it firmly. Where a row states a size, it is once, few, many or the class of an expanded clone; other rows omit it.

CATSASSSYEQYF,TGTGCCACCAGTGCGAGCTCTTCCTACGAGCAGTACTTC,TRBV24-1,.,few,TRBJ2-7
CASSPDMFNNEQFF,TGTGCCAGCAGCCCGGACATGTTCAACAATGAGCAGTTCTTC,TRBV3-1,.,few,TRBJ2-1
CAWKSIGQGAHTQYF,TGTGCCTGGAAATCCATCGGACAGGGGGCACATACGCAGTATTTT,TRBV30,TRBD1,few,TRBJ2-3
CASSSGAGTSYEQYF,TGCGCCAGCAGCTCCGGTGCGGGGACCTCCTACGAGCAGTACTTC,TRBV5-1,.,many,TRBJ2-7
CASCGTLGIQYF,TGTGCCAGCTGTGGAACTCTAGGCATTCAGTACTTC,TRBV6-2/TRBV6-3,.,few,TRBJ2-4
CATMGQGAGYEQYF,TGTGCCACCATGGGACAGGGGGCAGGCTACGAGCAGTACTTC,TRBV12-3/TRBV12-4,TRBD1,few,TRBJ2-7
CSARTGNQETQYF,TGCAGTGCAAGGACAGGGAACCAAGAGACCCAGTACTTC,TRBV20-1,TRBD1,many,TRBJ2-5
CASSLTGNRLEFF,TGTGCCAGCAGCTTGACAGGGAACCGTTTAGAGTTCTTC,TRBV7-2,TRBD1,many,TRBJ2-1
CASGKGQGKDTQYF,TGTGCCAGCGGAAAGGGACAGGGTAAAGATACGCAGTATTTT,TRBV27,TRBD1,many,TRBJ2-3
CASSLPALEQFF,TGTGCCAGCAGTTTACCCGCCCTTGAGCAGTTCTTC,TRBV28,.,few,TRBJ2-1
CASRLRDEQYF,TGTGCCAGCAGGCTTAGGGACGAGCAGTACTTC,TRBV2,.,.,TRBJ2-7
CAISDRPGQLDEQYF,TGTGCCATCAGTGATAGGCCAGGGCAGTTAGACGAGCAGTACTTC,TRBV10-3,.,many,TRBJ2-7
CASSAQGQFDEQYF,TGCGCCAGCAGCGCCCAGGGGCAGTTCGACGAGCAGTACTTC,TRBV5-1,.,few,TRBJ2-7
CASRGQGYYEQYF,TGTGCCAGCCGGGGACAGGGATACTACGAGCAGTACTTC,TRBV28,TRBD1,many,TRBJ2-7
CASKANMNTEAFF,TGTGCCAGCAAGGCCAACATGAACACTGAAGCTTTCTTT,TRBV6-1,.,many,TRBJ1-1
CASSSAGNPSYGYTF,TGTGCCAGCAGCTCCGCGGGGAACCCCTCCTATGGCTACACCTTC,TRBV7-9,.,many,TRBJ1-2
CASSLGQGPDTQYF,TGTGCCAGCAGTTTAGGACAGGGACCAGATACGCAGTATTTT,TRBV12-3/TRBV12-4,TRBD1,many,TRBJ2-3
CASSHQQENNSPLHF,TGTGCCAGCAGTCACCAACAGGAAAATAATTCACCCCTCCACTTT,TRBV27,.,.,TRBJ1-6
CASAQGGSEQYF,TGTGCCAGCGCCCAGGGAGGGAGCGAGCAGTACTTC,TRBV11-1,TRBD2,few,TRBJ2-7
CSVASGYGYTF,TGCAGCGTTGCATCGGGCTATGGCTACACCTTC,TRBV29-1,.,many,TRBJ1-2
CASSFGRGDYEQYF,TGTGCCAGCAGTTTCGGCAGGGGGGACTACGAGCAGTACTTC,TRBV28,.,many,TRBJ2-7
CASSPAFSYEQYF,TGTGCCAGCAGCCCCGCCTTTTCCTACGAGCAGTACTTC,TRBV3-1,.,many,TRBJ2-7
CASSIQNGAGETQYF,TGCGCCAGCAGCATACAAAATGGGGCCGGGGAGACCCAGTACTTC,TRBV5-1,.,.,TRBJ2-5
CASRDSPLEKLFF,TGTGCCAGCAGGGACAGCCCCTTGGAAAAACTGTTTTTT,TRBV28,.,few,TRBJ1-4
CATRGKDTGELFF,TGTGCCACCAGGGGGAAGGACACCGGGGAGCTGTTTTTT,TRBV24-1,.,many,TRBJ2-2
CAISELAGEEQFF,TGTGCCATCAGTGAACTAGCGGGAGAAGAGCAGTTCTTC,TRBV10-3,TRBD2,few,TRBJ2-1
CASKPGSGQETQYF,TGTGCCTCTAAACCGGGCAGCGGTCAAGAGACCCAGTACTTC,TRBV10-3,.,many,TRBJ2-5
CASSPAGQSNYGYTF,TGTGCCAGCAGCCCCGCGGGACAGTCGAACTATGGCTACACCTTC,TRBV12-3/TRBV12-4,TRBD1,few,TRBJ1-2
CASSLNRYEQYF,TGTGCCAGCAGTTTGAACCGTTACGAGCAGTACTTC,TRBV6-5,.,.,TRBJ2-7
CSQAWQETQYF,TGCAGCCAAGCTTGGCAAGAGACCCAGTACTTC,TRBV29-1,.,.,TRBJ2-5
CASRSTDSTSAKNIQYF,TGTGCCAGCAGGTCTACAGACTCAACCTCAGCCAAAAACATTCAGTACTTC,TRBV6-1,.,many,TRBJ2-4
CASSQELGVGYNEQFF,TGTGCCAGCAGCCAAGAATTAGGGGTGGGGTACAATGAGCAGTTCTTC,TRBV5-6,.,once,TRBJ2-1
CSAGWPSTDSQYF,TGCAGTGCGGGCTGGCCTAGCACAGATTCGCAGTATTTT,TRBV20-1,.,.,TRBJ2-3
CSARSLAGGPDYNEQFF,TGCAGTGCTAGATCGCTAGCGGGAGGCCCGGACTACAATGAGCAGTTCTTC,TRBV20-1,TRBD2,.,TRBJ2-1